This TCR beta chain is drawn from a study of cytomegalovirus exposure and HLA in healthy donors. Study conclusions and caveats: Within a later analysis, the majority of CMV-associated TCR beta chains appeared HLA-restricted. The productive fraction for most TCR beta V segments was about 90% or about 30% in an earlier analysis. Beyond CMV serostatus, there was no information to go on about immune exposure. Donors were assumed by presence/absence analyses to have roughly uniform sequencing depth.

Researchers ran the PCR with 60 Vbeta and 13 Jbeta primers. Some clones are missing from TCRdb's copy, which holds only in-frame ones; the method was immunoSEQ multiplex PCR. Among more than 90,000 clones, about 76% were seen once, and the ten largest hold roughly 4%. This CDR3 is built from 17 residues. With 3 bases clipped from V and 3 bases from J, the junction kept 10 bases outside the gene matches. Germline CDR1 reads LGHNA; CDR2 reads YNFKEQ. Comments on this clone: Its antigen is not identified.

This chain connects TRBV4-2 to TRBJ1-5, with 8 bases matching TRBD1. The clonotype originates from a woman in her 70s in good health and CMV-seropositive. The source material was PBMCs. The CDR3 DNA reads TGTGCCAGCAGCCAGGGAACAGGGGGAGGAGACAATCAGCCCCAGCATTTT. Its translation: CASSQGTGGGDNQPQHF.